Sequencing of this T cell receptor (beta chain) was carried out in a study of vaccination effects on CD4 cells after COVID-19. Points from the study as a whole: Limitations: small convalescent group and missing early post-infection timepoints. The vaccine-induced clones of healthy vaccinees included only 1 of 255 that cross-reacted with common cold coronaviruses.

Germline values: CDR1 SGHRS, CDR2 YFSETQ. Trimming took off 3 bases at V and 6 bases at J, with 7 bases between the two ends. This CDR3 contains 13 residues. The repertoire was sequenced with immunoSEQ multiplex PCR; TCRdb's copy has only in-frame clones and lacks some. Among tens of thousands of clones, 75% to 80% were seen once, and the ten largest hold about 6%. Expansion with viral peptide pools was applied to antigen-specific CD4+ T cells by the ViraFEST assay prior to sequencing. Isolation of CD4+ T cells took place after 10 days of culture. Two doses of BNT162b2 or mRNA-1273 vaccine were administered to participants. Worth noting for this clone: Its target is unknown.

The source material was CD4+ T cells from PBMCs cultured with SARS-CoV-2 spike peptides, sampled after COVID-19 vaccination. The rearrangement links TRBV5-1 to TRBJ1-6; D remains ambiguous. The clonotype comes from a human donor who received a COVID-19 vaccine. Some clones in this sample may be carry-over from other donors' samples. In DNA, the CDR3 is TGCGCCAGCAGCTATGAGGGTAATTCACCCCTCCACTTT. It translates to CASSYEGNSPLHF.